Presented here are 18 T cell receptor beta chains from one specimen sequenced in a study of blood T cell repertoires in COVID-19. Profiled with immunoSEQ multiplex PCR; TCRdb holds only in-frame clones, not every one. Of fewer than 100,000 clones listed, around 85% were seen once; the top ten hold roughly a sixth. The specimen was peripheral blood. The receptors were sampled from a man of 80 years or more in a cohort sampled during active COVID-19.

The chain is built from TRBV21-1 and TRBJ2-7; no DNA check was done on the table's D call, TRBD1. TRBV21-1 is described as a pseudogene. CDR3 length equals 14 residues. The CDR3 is CASSRGQGNYEQYV. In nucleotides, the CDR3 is TGTGCCAGCAGCAGGGGACAGGGGAATTACGAGCAGTACGTC.

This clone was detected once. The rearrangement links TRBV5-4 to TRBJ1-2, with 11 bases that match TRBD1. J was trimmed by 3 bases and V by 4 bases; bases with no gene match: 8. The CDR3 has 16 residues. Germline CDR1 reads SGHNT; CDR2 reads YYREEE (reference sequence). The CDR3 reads CASSRGQGARDYGYTF. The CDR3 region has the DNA TGTGCCAGCAGCCGAGGACAGGGGGCGCGGGACTATGGCTACACCTTC.

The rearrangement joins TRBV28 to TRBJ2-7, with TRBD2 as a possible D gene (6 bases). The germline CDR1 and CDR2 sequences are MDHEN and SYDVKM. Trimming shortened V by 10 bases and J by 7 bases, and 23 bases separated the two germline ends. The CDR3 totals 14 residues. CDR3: CATRSGSRGEEQYV. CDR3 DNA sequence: TGTGCCACCCGCTCCGGGAGCCGAGGAGAAGAGCAGTACGTC.

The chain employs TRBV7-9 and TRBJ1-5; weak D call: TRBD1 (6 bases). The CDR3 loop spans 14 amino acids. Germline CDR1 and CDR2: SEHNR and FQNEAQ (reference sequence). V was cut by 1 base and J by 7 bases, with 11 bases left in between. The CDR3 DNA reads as TGTGCCAGCAGCTTAGGGGCGGGGGCCCAGCCCCAGCATTTT. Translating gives CASSLGAGAQPQHF.

CDR3 nucleotides: TGTGCCATCAGTGAATTTCGGGAAATGAACACTGAAGCTTTCTTT. Protein sequence: CAISEFREMNTEAFF. The chain links TRBV10-3 to TRBJ1-1; D is uncertain. In germline, CDR1 is ENHRY, CDR2 SYGVKD. V lost 3 bases, J lost 0 bases, and 11 bases lay in between. The CDR3 has 15 amino acids.

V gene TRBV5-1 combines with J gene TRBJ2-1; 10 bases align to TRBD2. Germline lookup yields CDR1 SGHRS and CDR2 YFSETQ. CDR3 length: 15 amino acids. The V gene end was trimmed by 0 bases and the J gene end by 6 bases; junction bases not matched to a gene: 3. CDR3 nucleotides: TGCGCCAGCAGCTTGGAGCGGGGGGGCTCCAATGAGCAGTTCTTC. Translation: CASSLERGGSNEQFF.

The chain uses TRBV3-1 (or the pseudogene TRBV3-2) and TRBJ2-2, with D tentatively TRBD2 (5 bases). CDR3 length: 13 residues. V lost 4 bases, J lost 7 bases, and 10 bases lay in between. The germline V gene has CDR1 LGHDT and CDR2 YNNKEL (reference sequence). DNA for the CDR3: TGTGCCAGCAGCCTGGGCGCGGGCGGGGAGCTGTTTTTT. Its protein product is CASSLGAGGELFF.

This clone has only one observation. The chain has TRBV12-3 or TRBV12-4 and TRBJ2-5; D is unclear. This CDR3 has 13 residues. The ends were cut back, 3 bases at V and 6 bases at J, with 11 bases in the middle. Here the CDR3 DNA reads TGTGCCAGCAGTTTTCGAGAGTCCCAGACCCAGTACTTC. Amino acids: CASSFRESQTQYF.

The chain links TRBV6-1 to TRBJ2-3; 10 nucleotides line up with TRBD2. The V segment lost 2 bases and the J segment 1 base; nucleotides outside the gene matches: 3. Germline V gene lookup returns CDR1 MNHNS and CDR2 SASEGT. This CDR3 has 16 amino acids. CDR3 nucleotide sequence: TGTGCCAGCAGTGAAATGCTAGCGGGGGGCACAGATACGCAGTATTTT. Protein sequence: CASSEMLAGGTDTQYF.

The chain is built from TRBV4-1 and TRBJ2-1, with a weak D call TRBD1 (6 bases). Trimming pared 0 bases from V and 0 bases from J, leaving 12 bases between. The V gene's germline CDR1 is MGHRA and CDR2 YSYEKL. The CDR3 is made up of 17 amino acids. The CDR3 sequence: CASSQDLTGNSYNEQFF. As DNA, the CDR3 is TGCGCCAGCAGCCAAGATCTGACAGGTAACTCCTACAATGAGCAGTTCTTC.

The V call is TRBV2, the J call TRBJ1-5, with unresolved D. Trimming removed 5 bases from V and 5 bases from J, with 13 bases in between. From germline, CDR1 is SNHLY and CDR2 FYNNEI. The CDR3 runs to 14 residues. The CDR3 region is CASSLESTHQPQHF. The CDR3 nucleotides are TGTGCCAGCAGTCTGGAGTCTACCCATCAGCCCCAGCATTTT. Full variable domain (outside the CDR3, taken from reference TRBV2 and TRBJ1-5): EPEVTQTPSHQVTQMGQEVILRCVPISNHLYFYWYRQILGQKVEFLVSFYNNEISEKSEIFDDQFSVERPDGSNFTLKIRSTKLEDSAMYFCASSLESTHQPQHFGDGTRLSIL.

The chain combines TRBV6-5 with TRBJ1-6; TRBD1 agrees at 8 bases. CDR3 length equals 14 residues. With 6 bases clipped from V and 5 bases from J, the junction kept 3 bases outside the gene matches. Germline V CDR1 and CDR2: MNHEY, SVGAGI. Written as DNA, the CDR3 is TGTGCCAGCAGCCGGGGACAGGATAATTCACCCCTCCACTTT. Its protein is CASSRGQDNSPLHF.

CDR3 bases: TGTGCCAGTAGTAACCAGGGCCCAGATACGCAGTATTTT. Amino acids: CASSNQGPDTQYF. The chain has TRBV19 and TRBJ2-3; tentative D call: TRBD1 (5 bases). CDR1 is LNHDA and CDR2 is SQIVND in the germline V gene (reference sequence). Between the trimmed V and J ends, which lost 4 bases and 4 bases, there was a span of 9 bases. The CDR3 consists of 13 residues. Full variable domain (remainder filled in from reference TRBV19 and TRBJ2-3): DGGITQSPKYLFRKEGQNVTLSCEQNLNHDAMYWYRQDPGQGLRLIYYSQIVNDFQKGDIAEGYSVSREKKESFPLTVTSAQKNPTAFYLCASSNQGPDTQYFGPGTRLTVL.

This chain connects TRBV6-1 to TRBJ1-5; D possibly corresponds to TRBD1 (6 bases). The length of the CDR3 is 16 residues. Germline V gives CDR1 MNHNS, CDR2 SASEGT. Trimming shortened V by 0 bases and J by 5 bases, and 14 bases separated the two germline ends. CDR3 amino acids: CASSEAMGAVYQPQHF. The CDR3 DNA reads TGTGCCAGCAGTGAAGCGATGGGGGCGGTATATCAGCCCCAGCATTTT.

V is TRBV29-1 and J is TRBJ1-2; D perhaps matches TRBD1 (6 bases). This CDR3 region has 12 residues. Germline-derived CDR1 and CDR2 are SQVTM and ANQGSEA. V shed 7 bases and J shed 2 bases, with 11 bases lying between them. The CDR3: CSAEGGNYGYTF. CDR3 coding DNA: TGCAGCGCAGAAGGGGGAAACTATGGCTACACCTTC.

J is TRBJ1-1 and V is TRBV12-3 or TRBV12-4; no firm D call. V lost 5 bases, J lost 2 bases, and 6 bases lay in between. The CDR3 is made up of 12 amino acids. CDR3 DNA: TGTGCCAGCAGTCCTGTCAACACTGAAGCTTTCTTT. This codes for CASSPVNTEAFF.

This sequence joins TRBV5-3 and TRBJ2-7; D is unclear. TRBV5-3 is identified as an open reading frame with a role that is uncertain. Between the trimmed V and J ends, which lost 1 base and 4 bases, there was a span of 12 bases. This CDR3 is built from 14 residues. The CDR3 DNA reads TGTGCCAGAAGCTTGCGGGTGTTACGGTACGAGCAGTACTTC. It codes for CARSLRVLRYEQYF.

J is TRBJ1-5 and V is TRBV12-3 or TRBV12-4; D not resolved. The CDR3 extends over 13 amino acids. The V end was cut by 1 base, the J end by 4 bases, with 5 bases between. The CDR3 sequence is CASSLGENQPQHF. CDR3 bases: TGTGCCAGCAGTTTAGGAGAAAATCAGCCCCAGCATTTT.